These T cell receptor beta chains were read from a single sample in a study of regulatory T cells in long-lasting Graves disease. TCRdb reanalysed the multiplex PCR reads using MiXCR and keeps one entry per CDR3 protein. The table records roughly 500,000 distinct CDR3 sequences, more than 10% of them present only once. These data also formed part of another study, on T cells in Graves' hyperthyroidism and ophthalmopathy.

The sequenced sample was peripheral blood mononuclear cells (PBMCs), obtained at new diagnosis, from a patient treated with antithyroid drugs. The receptor set was obtained from a woman aged 25 to 39 with Graves disease. Both conserved end residues are part of each CDR3. D genes are given only for firm matches. Part of the rows lack a size; the others show once, few, many or a class for expanded clones.

clone size,V gene,J gene,D gene,CDR3 protein,CDR3 DNA
many,TRBV11-3,TRBJ1-1,-,CASSLLRDTEAFF,TGTGCCAGCAGCTTACTCCGGGACACTGAAGCTTTCTTT
few,TRBV10-2,TRBJ1-4,-,CAVRRDKATNEKLFF,TGCGCCGTGCGCCGGGACAAGGCAACTAATGAAAAACTGTTTTTT
many,TRBV29-1,TRBJ2-1,TRBD2,CSVETSGRDNEQFF,TGCAGCGTTGAGACTAGCGGGAGGGACAATGAGCAGTTCTTC
many,TRBV6-2/TRBV6-3,TRBJ2-2,TRBD1,CASSYSQFPGTGSGELFF,TGTGCCAGCAGTTACTCTCAATTTCCTGGGACAGGCAGCGGGGAGCTGTTTTTT
many,TRBV28,TRBJ2-7,-,CASSSGPKGEQYF,TGTGCCAGCAGTTCCGGACCGAAGGGGGAGCAGTACTTC
many,TRBV20-1,TRBJ2-7,TRBD2,CSAKIAGVYEQYF,TGCAGTGCTAAAATAGCGGGAGTCTACGAGCAGTACTTC
few,TRBV28,TRBJ2-4,-,CASSPRARVAKNIQYF,TGTGCCAGCAGTCCCCGGGCTCGGGTAGCCAAAAACATTCAGTACTTC
-,TRBV7-9,TRBJ1-2,-,CASRMGASYGYTF,TGTGCCAGCAGGATGGGGGCTTCCTATGGCTACACCTTC
-,TRBV5-1,TRBJ1-2,-,CASSSLTGVGYTF,TGCGCCAGCAGTTCCCTGACCGGGGTCGGCTACACCTTC
few,TRBV10-1,TRBJ1-1,-,CASSDTGISTEAFF,TGCGCCAGCAGTGACACGGGAATCAGCACTGAAGCTTTCTTT
-,TRBV5-6,TRBJ2-3,-,CASSLVRLGPDTQYF,TGTGCCAGCAGCTTGGTTCGCCTCGGACCAGATACGCAGTATTTT
-,TRBV19,TRBJ1-1,-,CASNTDTEAFF,TGTGCCAGTAACACGGACACTGAAGCTTTCTTT
many,TRBV18,TRBJ1-2,-,CASSPTGANYGYTF,TGTGCCAGCTCACCGACGGGAGCTAACTATGGCTACACCTTC
-,TRBV12-3/TRBV12-4,TRBJ2-7,-,CASSRGLLPSSYEQYF,TGTGCCAGCAGTCGTGGACTACTACCGAGCTCCTACGAGCAGTACTTC
many,TRBV5-5,TRBJ2-1,TRBD2,CASSFYGGSNEQFF,TGTGCCAGCAGCTTCTACGGCGGGAGTAATGAGCAGTTCTTC
many,TRBV19,TRBJ2-5,-,CASSEGLRDGETQYF,TGTGCCAGTAGTGAAGGACTCAGGGATGGGGAGACCCAGTACTTC
many,TRBV20-1,TRBJ1-2,TRBD1,CSVHGWTGQEDGYTF,TGCAGTGTTCACGGTTGGACAGGTCAAGAGGATGGCTACACCTTC